This record covers a single TCR beta chain. Antigen specificity is unknown. Trimming cost V 1 base and J 2 bases, with 8 bases left between them. From germline, CDR1 is MDHEN and CDR2 SYDVKM. The CDR3 loop spans 15 amino acids. TCRdb's copy holds only in-frame clones and misses some; the assay was immunoSEQ multiplex PCR. The sample has 410,000 or so clones; around 90% are singletons. This specimen comes from a study of Ad26.COV2.S vaccination and SARS-CoV-2 variants. Study details: Of the COV1001 trial arms, the Ad26.COV2.S arm included the donor.

This sample's treatment: around 19 received Ad26.COV2.S at low or high dose, single or two shots; five or six received placebo; per-sample allocation not given. Following the first vaccine or placebo injection, samples were taken on day 63. Ad26.COV2.S expressed prefusion-stabilized spike from the original Wuhan strain. Findings of the study overall: Considerable breadth of spike-specific CD8+ and CD4+ T cell responses has reportedly been documented following vaccination. Placebo recipients showed lower spike-specific TCR breadth than vaccinees.

The TCR comes from a person between 18 and 65 years old who received the Ad26.COV2.S COVID-19 vaccine or a placebo. Sequencing used peripheral blood, obtained in a trial of Ad26.COV2.S vaccine versus placebo. The genes are TRBV28 and TRBJ1-4; the D gene is possibly TRBD1 (5 bases). The CDR3 sequence: CASSLYWGTNEKLFF. In DNA, the CDR3 is TGTGCCAGCAGTTTATACTGGGGGACTAATGAAAAACTGTTTTTT.